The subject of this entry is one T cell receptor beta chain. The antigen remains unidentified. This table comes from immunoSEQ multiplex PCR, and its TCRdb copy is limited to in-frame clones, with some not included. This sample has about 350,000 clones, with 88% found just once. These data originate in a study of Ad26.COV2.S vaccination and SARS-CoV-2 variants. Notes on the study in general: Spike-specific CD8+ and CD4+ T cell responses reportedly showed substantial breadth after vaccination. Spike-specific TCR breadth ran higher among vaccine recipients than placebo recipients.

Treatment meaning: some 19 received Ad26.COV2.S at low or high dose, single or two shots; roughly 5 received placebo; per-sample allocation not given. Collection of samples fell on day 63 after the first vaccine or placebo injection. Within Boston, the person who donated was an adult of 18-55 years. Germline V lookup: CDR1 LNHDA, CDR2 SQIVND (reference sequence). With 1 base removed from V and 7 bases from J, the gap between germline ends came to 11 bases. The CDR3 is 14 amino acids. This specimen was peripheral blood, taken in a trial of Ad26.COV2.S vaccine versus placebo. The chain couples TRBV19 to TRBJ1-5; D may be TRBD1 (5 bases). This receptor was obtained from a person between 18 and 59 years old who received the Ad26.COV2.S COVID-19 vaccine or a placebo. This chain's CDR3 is CASSIVQAGQPQHF. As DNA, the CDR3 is TGTGCCAGTAGTATAGTACAGGCTGGACAGCCCCAGCATTTT.